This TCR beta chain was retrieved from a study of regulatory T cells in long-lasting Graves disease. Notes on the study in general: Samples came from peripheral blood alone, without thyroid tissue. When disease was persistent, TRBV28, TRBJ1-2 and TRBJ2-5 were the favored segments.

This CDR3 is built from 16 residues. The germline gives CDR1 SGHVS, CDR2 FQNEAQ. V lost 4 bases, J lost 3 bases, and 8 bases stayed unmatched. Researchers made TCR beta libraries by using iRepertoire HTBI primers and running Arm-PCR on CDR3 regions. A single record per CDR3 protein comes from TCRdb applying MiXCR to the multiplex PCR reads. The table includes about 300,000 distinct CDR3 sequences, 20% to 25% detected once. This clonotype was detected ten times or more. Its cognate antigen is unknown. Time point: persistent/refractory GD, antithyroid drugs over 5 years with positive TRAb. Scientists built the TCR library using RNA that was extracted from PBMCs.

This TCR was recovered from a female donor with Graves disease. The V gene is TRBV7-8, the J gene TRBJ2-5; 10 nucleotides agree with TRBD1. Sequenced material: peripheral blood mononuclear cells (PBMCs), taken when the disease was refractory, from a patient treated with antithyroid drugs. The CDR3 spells CASSSNDRGLEETQYF. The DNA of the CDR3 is TGTGCCAGCAGCTCCAATGACAGGGGGCTTGAAGAGACCCAGTACTTC.